This entry concerns a single TCR beta chain. This sample stems from a study of T cells after yellow fever vaccination. In germline, CDR1 is SGHTA, CDR2 FQGNSA. The V end lost 4 bases, the J end lost 3 bases, and 12 bases lay between the germline ends. The CDR3 length is 14 residues. TCRdb independently ran MiXCR on the 5' RACE reads; one entry per CDR3 protein. The sample includes about 300,000 distinct CDR3 sequences, approximately 10% of them seen just once. This TCR was sampled from a man aged 18 to 29 who received the YFV17D yellow fever vaccine. The rearrangement joins TRBV7-2 to TRBJ2-5, with D tentatively TRBD1 or TRBD2 (5 bases each). Sequenced material: CD4+ T cells sorted from PBMCs, taken 5 days after the yellow fever booster vaccination. CDR3 bases: TGTGCCAGCAGCTCCCCCGGGACCAAAGAGACCCAGTACTTC. Amino acids: CASSSPGTKETQYF.